This T cell receptor beta chain was found in a study of CD8 T cells in ankylosing spondylitis. This clonotype was observed a few times. Its specificity is unknown. Overall study findings and caveats: Peripheral blood samples showed relatively rare disease-linked clones, and these clones were CD8+. Reactive arthritis synovial fluid and blood were previously reported to contain some motif variants.

Library preparation for TCR beta used quantitative 5'-RACE with molecular barcodes. TCRdb ran MiXCR on the 5' RACE reads and lists one entry per CDR3 protein. Among a few hundred thousand distinct CDR3 sequences listed, around a tenth were seen once. This receptor was taken from a male donor with ankylosing spondylitis or in good health (not recorded which). Sequencing was carried out using blood, either unsorted or a sorted T cell fraction (not recorded which).

CDR3 region: CASSSWTSRGFTDTQYF. For the CDR3, the DNA is TGTGCCAGCAGCTCCTGGACTAGCAGGGGGTTCACAGATACGCAGTATTTT. The V call is TRBV7-9, the J call TRBJ2-3, with a tentative D call TRBD2 (8 bases). The CDR3 length is 17 residues. V was trimmed by 4 bases and J by 2 bases, leaving 19 bases between them. CDR1 is SEHNR, CDR2 FQNEAQ, per germline (reference sequence).